This T cell receptor (beta chain) was obtained from a study of cytotoxic CD8 clonotypes in ibrutinib-treated CLL. CDR3 length: 11 amino acids. Deletions cut 4 bases from V and 5 bases from J, with 9 bases between. The germline CDR1 and CDR2 sequences are DFQATT and SNEGSKA (reference sequence). TCRdb keeps only in-frame clones here, not all; method: immunoSEQ multiplex PCR. The repertoire includes about 12,000 clones, roughly 60% of them detected once, and roughly 25% sits in the top ten. This clonotype originated in a human donor with chronic lymphocytic leukemia. The J gene is TRBJ2-7, the V gene TRBV20-1, with D perhaps TRBD1 or TRBD2 (5 bases each). The sample consisted of PBMCs, taken before ibrutinib treatment. CDR3 sequence: CSAIRDHEQYF. The CDR3 nucleotides read TGCAGTGCTATTAGGGACCACGAGCAGTACTTC.